This TCR beta chain was captured by sequencing in a study of monozygotic twins with inflammatory bowel disease. Broader study findings: T cell subtypes that differed could not be told apart. Neither one strong signal nor one clonotype associated with IBD was supported.

As to this clonotype: Antigen specificity is unknown.

Template switching incorporated UMIs with a 6-nucleotide sample barcode. For each CDR3 protein, TCRdb gives one entry from its re-call of the 5' RACE reads, without DNA. The table for this sample gives over 120,000 distinct CDR3 sequences. Every donor provided one blood sample measuring 2.5 ml. Sequencing was carried out using blood. This TCR was sampled from a human donor with ulcerative colitis or Crohn's disease, or a healthy co-twin of an affected twin (not recorded which).

The CDR3: CASSSRQGAYNEQFF. V is TRBV7-6 and J is TRBJ2-1; with no DNA, the TCRdb D assignment of TRBD1 cannot be verified. The CDR3 sequence is 15 residues long. CDR1 and CDR2 from the germline V gene are SGHVS and FNYEAQ.